This TCR beta chain was sequenced during a study of T cells in tuberculosis. Study details: The T cells targeted glucose monomycolate, a mycobacterial lipid, via CD1B.

Time point reported: new active TB diagnosis, blood taken before or within 7 days of starting treatment. HIV-seronegative South African adults aged 18 years or older had newly diagnosed active tuberculosis. The data were produced by immunoSEQ multiplex PCR, yet TCRdb's version contains in-frame clones alone and is incomplete. The data contain roughly 31,000 clones, approximately 85% of them singletons. V shed 7 bases and J 5 bases; nucleotides not matched to a gene: 7. The CDR3 runs to 15 residues. CDR1 and CDR2 (germline): PRHDT, FYEKMQ (reference sequence). The source material was PBMCs, sampled at tuberculosis diagnosis. The receptor comes from an adult with tuberculosis. V gene TRBV13 combines with J gene TRBJ2-3, with 12 bases identical to TRBD1. In nucleotides, the CDR3 is TGTGCCAGCACCCTGGGACAGGGGGCCGGAGATACGCAGTATTTT. As protein: CASTLGQGAGDTQYF.